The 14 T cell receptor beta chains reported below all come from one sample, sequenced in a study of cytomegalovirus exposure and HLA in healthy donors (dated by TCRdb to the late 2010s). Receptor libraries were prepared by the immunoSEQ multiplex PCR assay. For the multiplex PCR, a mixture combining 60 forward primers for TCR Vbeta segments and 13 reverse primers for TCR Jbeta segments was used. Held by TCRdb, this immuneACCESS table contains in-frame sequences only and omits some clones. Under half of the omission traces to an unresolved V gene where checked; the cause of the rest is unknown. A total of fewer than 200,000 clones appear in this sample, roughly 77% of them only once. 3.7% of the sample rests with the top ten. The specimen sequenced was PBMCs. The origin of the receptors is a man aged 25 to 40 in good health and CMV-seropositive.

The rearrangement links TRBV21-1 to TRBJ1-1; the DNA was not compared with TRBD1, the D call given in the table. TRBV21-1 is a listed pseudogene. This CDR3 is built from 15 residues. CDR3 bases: TGTGCCAGCAGCCGTCGACAGGGCATGAACACTGAAGCTTTCTTT. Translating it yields CASSRRQGMNTEAFF.

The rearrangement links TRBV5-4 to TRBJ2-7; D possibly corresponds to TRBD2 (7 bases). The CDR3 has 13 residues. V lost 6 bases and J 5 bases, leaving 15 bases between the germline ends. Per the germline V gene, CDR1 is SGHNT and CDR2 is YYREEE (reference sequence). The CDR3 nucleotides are TGTGCCAGCACCCACGGGGGGCTGAACGAGCAGTACTTC. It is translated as CASTHGGLNEQYF.

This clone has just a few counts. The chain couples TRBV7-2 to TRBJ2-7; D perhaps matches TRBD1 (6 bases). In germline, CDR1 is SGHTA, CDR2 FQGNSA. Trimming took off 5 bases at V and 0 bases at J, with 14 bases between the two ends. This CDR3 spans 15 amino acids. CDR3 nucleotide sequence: TGTGCCAGCAGCCCGAAGACAGGCAGCTCCTACGAGCAGTACTTC. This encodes CASSPKTGSSYEQYF.

CDR3 bases: TGTGCCAGCACGCCCGTAAAGGGGAAGACCGGGGAGCTGTTTTTT. It codes for CASTPVKGKTGELFF. J is TRBJ2-2 and V is TRBV28; a possible D gene is TRBD1 (5 bases). The germline gives CDR1 MDHEN, CDR2 SYDVKM. The CDR3 runs 15 residues. V was shortened by 7 bases and J by 5 bases, with 17 bases between the two germline ends.

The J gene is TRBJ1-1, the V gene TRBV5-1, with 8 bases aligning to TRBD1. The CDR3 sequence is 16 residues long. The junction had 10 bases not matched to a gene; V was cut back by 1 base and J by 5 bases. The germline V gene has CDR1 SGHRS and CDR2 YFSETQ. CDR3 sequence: CASSLSAGGAGTEAFF. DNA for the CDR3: TGCGCCAGCAGCTTGAGCGCAGGGGGCGCGGGGACTGAAGCTTTCTTT.

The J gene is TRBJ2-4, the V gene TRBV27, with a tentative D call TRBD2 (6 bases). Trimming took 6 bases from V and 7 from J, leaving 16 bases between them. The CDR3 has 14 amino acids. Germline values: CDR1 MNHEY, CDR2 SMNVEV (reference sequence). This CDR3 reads CASSPGTLGNIQYF. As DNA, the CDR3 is TGTGCCAGCAGCCCTGGGACTCTCGGGAACATTCAGTACTTC.

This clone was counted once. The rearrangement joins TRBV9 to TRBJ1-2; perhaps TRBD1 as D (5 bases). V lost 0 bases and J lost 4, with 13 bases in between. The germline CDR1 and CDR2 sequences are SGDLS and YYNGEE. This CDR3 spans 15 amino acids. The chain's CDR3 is CASSVDIGQGYGYTF. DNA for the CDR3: TGTGCCAGCAGCGTAGATATCGGCCAGGGCTATGGCTACACCTTC.

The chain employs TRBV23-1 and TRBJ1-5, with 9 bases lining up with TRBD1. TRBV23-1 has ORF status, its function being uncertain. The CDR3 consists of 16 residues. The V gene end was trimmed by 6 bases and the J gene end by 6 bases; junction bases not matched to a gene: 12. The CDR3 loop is CASRQAPGQGGQPQHF. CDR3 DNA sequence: TGCGCCAGCAGACAGGCCCCGGGACAGGGTGGTCAGCCCCAGCATTTT.

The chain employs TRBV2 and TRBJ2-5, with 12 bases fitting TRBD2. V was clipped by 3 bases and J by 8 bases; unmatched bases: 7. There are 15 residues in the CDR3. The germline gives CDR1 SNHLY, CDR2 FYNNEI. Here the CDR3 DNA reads TGTGCCAGCAGTGACAGCGGGACTAGCGGGTTTACCCAGTACTTC. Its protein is CASSDSGTSGFTQYF.

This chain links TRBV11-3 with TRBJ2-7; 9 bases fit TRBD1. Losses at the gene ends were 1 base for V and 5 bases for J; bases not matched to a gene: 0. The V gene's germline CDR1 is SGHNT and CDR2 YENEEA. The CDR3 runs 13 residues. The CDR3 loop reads CASSLGTGDEQYF. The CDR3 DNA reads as TGTGCCAGCAGCTTAGGGACAGGGGACGAGCAGTACTTC.

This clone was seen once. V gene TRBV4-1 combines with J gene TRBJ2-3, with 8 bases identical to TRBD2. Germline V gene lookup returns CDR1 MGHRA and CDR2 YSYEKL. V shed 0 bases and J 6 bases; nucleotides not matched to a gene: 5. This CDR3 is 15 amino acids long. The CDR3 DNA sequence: TGCGCCAGCAGCCAAGAAAGCGGGGGAACCGATACGCAGTATTTT. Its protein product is CASSQESGGTDTQYF.

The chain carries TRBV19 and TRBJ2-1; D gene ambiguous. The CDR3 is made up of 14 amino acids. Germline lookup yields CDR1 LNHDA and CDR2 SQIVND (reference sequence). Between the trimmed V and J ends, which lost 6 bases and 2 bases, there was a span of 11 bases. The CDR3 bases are TGTGCCAGTAGCGTGGCCGCCGCCTACAATGAGCAGTTCTTC. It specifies CASSVAAAYNEQFF.

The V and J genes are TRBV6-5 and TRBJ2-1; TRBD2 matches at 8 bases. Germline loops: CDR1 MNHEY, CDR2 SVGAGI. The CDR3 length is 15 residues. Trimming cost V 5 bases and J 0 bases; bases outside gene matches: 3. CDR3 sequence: CASSQGLDSYNEQFF. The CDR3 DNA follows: TGTGCCAGCAGTCAGGGACTAGACTCCTACAATGAGCAGTTCTTC.

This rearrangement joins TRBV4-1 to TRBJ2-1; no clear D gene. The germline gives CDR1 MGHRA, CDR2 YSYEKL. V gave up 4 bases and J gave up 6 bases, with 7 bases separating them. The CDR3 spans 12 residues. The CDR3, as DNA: TGCGCCAGCAGCCCACTTAGCAATGAGCAGTTCTTC. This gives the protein CASSPLSNEQFF.